The present TCR beta chain was sequenced within a study of cytomegalovirus exposure and HLA in healthy donors. Use of 60 Vbeta and 13 Jbeta primers characterized the PCR. Here immunoSEQ multiplex PCR was the method, and the copy in TCRdb shows in-frame clones only, minus some. This sample carries 70,000 to 100,000 clones, with about 3.8% going to the ten biggest clones. This CDR3 contains 16 residues. The V gene's germline CDR1 is SGHRS and CDR2 YFSETQ. The ends lost 0 bases at V and 0 bases at J; junction bases unmatched: 3. This chain joins TRBV5-1 and TRBJ2-3, with 8 bases aligning to TRBD2. This TCR was recovered from a man between 18 and 29 years old in good health and CMV-seropositive. The sequencing sample was made of PBMCs. The CDR3 DNA is TGCGCCAGCAGCTTGGAGGCTAGCGGGAGCACAGATACGCAGTATTTT. Protein sequence: CASSLEASGSTDTQYF.